This TCR beta chain came from a study of T cells after yellow fever vaccination. Study-wide background: Any fraction with a low cell number was prepared using SMART-Seq v4 Ultra Low Input.

V was cut by 0 bases and J by 5 bases, with 11 bases left in between. CDR1 SGDLS and CDR2 YYNGEE come from the germline V gene. This CDR3 has 14 amino acids. In its sample, this clonotype was seen many times. The antigen is undetermined. TCRdb redid the calling of the 5' RACE reads with MiXCR, one entry per CDR3 protein. In the table there are some 250,000 distinct CDR3 sequences, 3.6% of which are singletons. Study-wide results and caveats: Subsequent to the booster, the majority of primary-vaccination clones reappeared (roughly 97% CD4, 88% CD8). A small proportion of clonotypes was detected in both the CD4 and CD8 compartments. When the response was secondary, it was weaker but reached its peak faster, day 5 versus 15.

This clonotype was sampled from a man between 18 and 35 years old who received the YFV17D yellow fever vaccine. The chain uses TRBV9 and TRBJ2-5; no clear D gene. Here the sequenced sample was PBMCs, taken 15 days after the yellow fever booster vaccination. CDR3 DNA sequence: TGTGCCAGCAGCGTAGTTCCGGGTAGGGAGACCCAGTACTTC. This encodes CASSVVPGRETQYF.